The T cell receptor (beta chain) under discussion was sequenced for a study of response to subunit inactivated influenza vaccine (dated by TCRdb to 2016 to 2019). Notes on the research overall: To follow how T cells responded to a trivalent subunit inactivated influenza vaccine, the researchers relied on deep quantitative profiling of the T cell receptor repertoire.

V is shortened by 0 bases, J by 1 base, and the region joining them spans 10 bases. The germline V gene sets CDR1 to LGHNA and CDR2 to YSLEER. Inclusive of the bounding cysteine and phenylalanine, the CDR3 is 15 residues long. Here the CDR3 DNA is all that survives: 45 bases in frame from base 1. Library preparation was by RT-PCR. Instrument on record: Illumina HiSeq 2500. Through fastp at Q25 and MiXCR, TCRdb rebuilt clones from the public reads, retaining in-frame beta chains. Rows merge per CDR3 protein into single entries with the most common DNA and genes. This sample comprises 530,000 or so distinct CDR3 sequences, roughly 15% of them detected only once. Roughly 10% of the sample is held by the ten biggest clonotypes. General study outcomes and caveats: According to the authors, only a limited number of new T cells may be recruited by each seasonal influenza vaccination.

Comment on this clonotype: This clone's antigen is unknown. The record has no base qualities; no much larger clone is one base away.

The sample in question was PBMCs from blood, obtained approximately 12 days after vaccination. The clonotype comes from a man aged 50 to 59 who received an inactivated influenza vaccine. Donor details come from another sample of the same person, matched by shared clones. Recombination connected TRBV4-3 to TRBJ2-7; a tentative D match to TRBD2 spans 7 bases. In nucleotide form, the sequence is TGCGCCAGCAGCCAAGAACGGGGGGCGTCCTACGAGCAGTACTTC. This gives the protein CASSQERGASYEQYF.